This TCR beta chain was identified in a study of early T cells in non-severe SARS-CoV-2 infection. Study at large: The authors sequenced bulk RNA from unsorted whole blood, leaving chains unpaired. Study conclusions and caveats: Matching against VDJdb likely underestimated virus-specific expansions, favoring anti-spike CD8.

This clonotype was counted many times. Antigen: not known. As part of library construction, unique molecular identifiers were attached to individual cDNA molecules. TCRdb itself ran the 5' RACE reads through MiXCR, one entry per CDR3 protein. The sample carries approximately 65,000 distinct CDR3 sequences, around 11% recorded once. The CDR3 contains 15 residues. V was cut by 1 base and J by 1 base, with 7 bases left in between. Germline loops: CDR1 SGHTA, CDR2 FQGTGA. The source was whole blood, collected at baseline. The chain carries TRBV7-3 and TRBJ2-2; D is unclear. This clonotype was obtained from an adult who was a healthcare worker with PCR-confirmed SARS-CoV-2 infection or an uninfected control (not recorded which). CDR3 loop: CASSLSSENTGELFF. In DNA, the CDR3 is TGTGCCAGCAGCTTAAGCAGTGAGAACACCGGGGAGCTGTTTTTT.